The 32 T cell receptor beta chains below come from one sample, sequenced in a study of blood T cell repertoires in COVID-19. Here immunoSEQ multiplex PCR was the method, and the copy in TCRdb shows in-frame clones only, minus some. The sample gives more than 300,000 clones, about nine tenths of which show up once; 6% to 7% is in the top ten. The sequenced sample was peripheral blood. These receptors were obtained from a woman aged 45 to 65 with COVID-19, enrolled during active disease.

As to this clone: At one end, the junction sequence differs from germline, possibly due to a read error. This sequence joins TRBV5-6 and TRBJ2-2; D call uncertain. The CDR3 sequence is 14 residues long. Germline V gene lookup returns CDR1 SGHDT and CDR2 YYEEEE. The CDR3 loop is CASRLDGNTGELFF. Here the CDR3 DNA reads TGTGCCAGCAGGTTGGACGGGAACACCGGGGAGCTGTTTTTT.

V usage is TRBV2 and J usage is TRBJ1-3; D perhaps matches TRBD1 (6 bases). Germline V gene sequence: CDR1 SNHLY, CDR2 FYNNEI. V was clipped by 2 bases and J by 4 bases, with 18 bases between them. This CDR3 region has 17 residues. This CDR3 is CASSERRSGAEGNTIYF. As DNA, the CDR3 is TGTGCCAGCAGTGAAAGGCGTTCAGGGGCCGAAGGAAACACCATATATTTT.

The chain employs TRBV5-1 and TRBJ2-7; 11 positions match TRBD2. The CDR3 spans 16 residues. J was trimmed by 0 bases and V by 4 bases; bases with no gene match: 6. Germline values: CDR1 SGHRS, CDR2 YFSETQ. CDR3 in amino acids: CASSPPGLAVSYEQYF. For the CDR3, the DNA is TGCGCCAGCAGCCCCCCGGGACTAGCGGTCTCCTACGAGCAGTACTTC.

The chain carries TRBV21-1 and TRBJ1-5; the D segment call TRBD1 is taken from the table without a DNA check. TRBV21-1 is described as a pseudogene. This CDR3 comprises 17 residues. Written as DNA, the CDR3 is TGTGCCAGCAGCAAAGTCCAACAGGGGGCCGAGGATCAGCCCCAGCATTTT. This gives the protein CASSKVQQGAEDQPQHF.

This chain uses TRBV5-6 with TRBJ2-5; maybe TRBD1 (6 bases). V dropped 4 bases and J dropped 2 bases, with 9 bases sitting between them. This CDR3 is built from 13 residues. Per germline, CDR1 SGHDT and CDR2 YYEEEE. CDR3: CASSHDRQETQYF. The CDR3 DNA reads as TGTGCCAGCAGCCATGACAGGCAAGAGACCCAGTACTTC.

This sequence joins TRBV5-1 and TRBJ2-7, with D tentatively TRBD1 (6 bases). Trimming took off 4 bases at V and 4 bases at J, with 9 bases between the two ends. CDR1 and CDR2 from the germline V gene are SGHRS and YFSETQ. The CDR3 has 12 amino acids. This chain's CDR3 is CASSTDRYEQYF. As DNA, the CDR3 is TGCGCCAGCAGCACCGACAGGTACGAGCAGTACTTC.

The chain joins TRBV27 to TRBJ1-1; D is uncertain. The CDR3 has 13 amino acids. Germline V lookup: CDR1 MNHEY, CDR2 SMNVEV (reference sequence). The V end lost 7 bases, the J end lost 2 bases, and 11 bases lay between the germline ends. CDR3: CASTGFNNTEAFF. The CDR3 nucleotides are TGTGCCAGCACCGGGTTTAATAACACTGAAGCTTTCTTT.

The chain joins TRBV5-8 to TRBJ1-5; 8 nucleotides agree with TRBD1. The V segment lost 0 bases and the J segment 10 bases; nucleotides outside the gene matches: 6. The germline gives CDR1 SGHTS, CDR2 YDEGEE. The CDR3 runs 14 residues. Here the CDR3 reads CASSLGRTGNPQHF. In DNA form, the CDR3 reads TGTGCCAGCAGCTTGGGGAGGACAGGGAACCCCCAGCATTTT.

The chain combines TRBV7-9 with TRBJ2-5; possible D gene TRBD2, 5 bases. Deletions cut 2 bases from V and 0 bases from J, with 13 bases between. The CDR3 consists of 16 residues. CDR1 and CDR2 from the germline V gene are SEHNR and FQNEAQ (reference sequence). DNA for the CDR3: TGTGCCAGCAGCTTAATTCCAGCGGAATACCAAGAGACCCAGTACTTC. It yields the protein CASSLIPAEYQETQYF.

The chain joins TRBV6-5 to TRBJ1-1; TRBD1 might be the D (6 bases). V gave up 2 bases and J gave up 0 bases, with 10 bases separating them. CDR1 and CDR2 from the germline V gene are MNHEY and SVGAGI. The length of the CDR3 is 15 residues. The CDR3, as DNA: TGTGCCAGCAGTTACGGGGACATTCTGAACACTGAAGCTTTCTTT. This gives the protein CASSYGDILNTEAFF.

Only a few counts were recorded for this clone. The chain couples TRBV3-1 (or the pseudogene TRBV3-2) to TRBJ2-7; 10 nucleotides agree with TRBD1. Looked up from germline, CDR1 is LGHDT and CDR2 is YNNKEL (reference sequence). V trimming: 7 bases; J trimming: 3 bases; junction bases outside the gene matches: 12. CDR3 length equals 16 residues. As DNA, the CDR3 is TGTGCCAGCACTCTACGGCGGACAGGGGGTGGCTACGAGCAGTACTTC. Encoded protein: CASTLRRTGGGYEQYF.

The chain carries TRBV29-1 and TRBJ1-1; TRBD1 might be the D (5 bases). The CDR3 is 13 residues long. The V end was cut by 3 bases, the J end by 1 base, with 9 bases between. Germline V gives CDR1 SQVTM, CDR2 ANQGSEA. The CDR3 spells CSVDQGTNTEAFF. Written as DNA, the CDR3 is TGCAGCGTTGACCAGGGAACGAACACTGAAGCTTTCTTT. The full variable domain, rest sourced from reference TRBV29-1 and TRBJ1-1, is SAVISQKPSRDICQRGTSLTIQCQVDSQVTMMFWYRQQPGQSLTLIATANQGSEATYESGFVIDKFPISRPNLTFSTLTVSNMSPEDSSIYLCSVDQGTNTEAFFGQGTRLTVV.

The V gene is TRBV4-1, the J gene TRBJ1-2; TRBD1 agrees at 10 bases. The junction had 5 bases not matched to a gene; V was cut back by 3 bases and J by 13 bases. The CDR3 extends over 12 amino acids. Germline assignment: CDR1 MGHRA and CDR2 YSYEKL. CDR3 coding DNA: TGCGCCAGCAGCCAGGGGACAGGGGTACGCACCTTC. It codes for CASSQGTGVRTF.

The chain is built from TRBV7-2 and TRBJ2-7; TRBD2 matches 9 bases. V shed 1 base and J 1 base; nucleotides not matched to a gene: 5. The CDR3 runs to 16 residues. Germline assignment: CDR1 SGHTA and CDR2 FQGNSA. CDR3 in DNA: TGTGCCAGCAGCTTAGGAAGCGGGAGGCTGTCCTACGAGCAGTACTTC. Residues: CASSLGSGRLSYEQYF.

V usage is TRBV3-1 (or the pseudogene TRBV3-2) and J usage is TRBJ1-3; D gene ambiguous. Germline values: CDR1 LGHDT, CDR2 YNNKEL (reference sequence). CDR3 size: 13 residues. Trimming took off 4 bases at V and 0 bases at J, with 4 bases between the two ends. CDR3 in amino acids: CASSPVSGNTIYF. CDR3 bases: TGTGCCAGCAGCCCCGTCTCTGGAAACACCATATATTTT.

This CDR3 reads CASSSSPREKLFF. The CDR3 nucleotides read TGTGCCAGCAGCTCAAGCCCCCGGGAAAAACTGTTTTTT. This chain connects TRBV7-9 to TRBJ1-4; D is uncertain. Germline CDR1 and CDR2: SEHNR and FQNEAQ (reference sequence). The CDR3 contains 13 residues. Trimming took 4 bases from V and 8 from J, leaving 11 bases between them.

The chain employs TRBV30 and TRBJ1-5; a weak D match, TRBD1 (5 bases). V lost 4 bases to trimming and J lost 1 base, with 8 bases between them. The CDR3 length is 13 residues. Germline V gene data show CDR1 as GTSNPN and CDR2 as SVGIG (reference sequence). The CDR3 DNA is TGTGCCTGGACGGAGGGGAGCAATCAGCCCCAGCATTTT. Protein product: CAWTEGSNQPQHF.

The V and J genes are TRBV4-1 and TRBJ2-1; 11 bases align to TRBD2. V lost 4 bases to trimming and J lost 0 bases; unmatched junction nucleotides: 2. Germline V gene lookup returns CDR1 MGHRA and CDR2 YSYEKL. The CDR3 loop spans 16 amino acids. The CDR3 bases are TGCGCCAGCAGCCTCACTAGCGGGAGCTCCTACAATGAGCAGTTCTTC. This sequence encodes CASSLTSGSSYNEQFF.

The chain carries TRBV30 and TRBJ1-3; no clear D gene. V shed 2 bases and J shed 0 bases, with 17 bases lying between them. This CDR3 region has 17 residues. Looked up from germline, CDR1 is GTSNPN and CDR2 is SVGIG (reference sequence). This CDR3 is CAWSMSRTGISGNTIYF. The DNA of the CDR3 is TGTGCCTGGAGTATGTCAAGGACGGGGATCTCTGGAAACACCATATATTTT.

The chain employs TRBV2 and TRBJ1-4; TRBD1 matches 9 bases. The junction had 16 bases not matched to a gene; V was cut back by 6 bases and J by 8 bases. Germline values: CDR1 SNHLY, CDR2 FYNNEI. This CDR3 has 17 amino acids. The CDR3 is CASRRNSAGQGREKLFF. CDR3 nucleotide sequence: TGTGCCAGCAGACGAAATTCGGCGGGACAGGGTCGAGAAAAACTGTTTTTT.

This chain joins TRBV16 and TRBJ1-5; D remains unclear. V was trimmed by 0 bases and J by 6 bases, leaving 12 bases between them. This CDR3 is built from 15 residues. Germline CDR1 and CDR2: KGHSY and FQNENV. CDR3 nucleotide sequence: TGTGCCAGCAGCCAATCCCCACGAGGCGGTCAGCCCCAGCATTTT. Residues: CASSQSPRGGQPQHF.

The chain has TRBV27 and TRBJ2-1; 11 bases align to TRBD2. CDR1 is MNHEY and CDR2 is SMNVEV in the germline V gene (reference sequence). The V and J ends lost 6 bases and 3 bases, in that order; junction bases with no gene match: 4. The CDR3 runs to 15 residues. Here the CDR3 DNA reads TGTGCCAGCAGCCCGGGACTAGCGGACTACAATGAGCAGTTCTTC. Its translation: CASSPGLADYNEQFF.

The V call is TRBV11-3, the J call TRBJ2-7; D may be TRBD1 (6 bases). V was clipped by 4 bases and J by 2 bases, with 12 bases between them. Germline V gives CDR1 SGHNT, CDR2 YENEEA. The CDR3 length is 14 residues. CDR3 DNA sequence: TGTGCCAGCAGCTCACGGGACACCCCCTACGAGCAGTACTTC. Amino acids: CASSSRDTPYEQYF.

The chain uses TRBV2 and TRBJ1-1; D not resolved. The germline V and J ends were trimmed by 7 bases and 1 base, with 7 bases remaining between them. The CDR3 spans 12 residues. From germline, CDR1 is SNHLY and CDR2 FYNNEI. The chain's CDR3 is CASISWNTEAFF. The CDR3 DNA reads as TGTGCCAGCATTAGCTGGAACACTGAAGCTTTCTTT.

V usage is TRBV19 and J usage is TRBJ2-7; 9 nucleotides align to TRBD1. CDR1 and CDR2 (germline): LNHDA, SQIVND (reference sequence). The CDR3 is 14 amino acids. J was trimmed by 7 bases and V by 5 bases; bases with no gene match: 9. The DNA for the CDR3 is TGTGCCAGTAGTGTCAAGTGGGACAGGGTAGAGCAGTACTTC. It translates to CASSVKWDRVEQYF.

CDR3 region: CASSPYRDRAHEQYF. DNA for the CDR3: TGTGCCAGCAGCCCCTATCGGGACAGGGCCCACGAGCAGTACTTC. This rearrangement joins TRBV3-1 (or the pseudogene TRBV3-2) to TRBJ2-7; 9 bases are a match to TRBD1. Germline V gives CDR1 LGHDT, CDR2 YNNKEL (reference sequence). V was pared by 4 bases and J by 5 bases, with 9 bases of the junction left unmatched. The CDR3 runs 15 residues.

The chain joins TRBV6-5 to TRBJ1-1, with D tentatively TRBD1 (6 bases). The CDR3 consists of 15 residues. CDR1 is MNHEY, CDR2 SVGAGI, per germline. Trimming took 8 bases from V and 4 from J, leaving 20 bases between them. The CDR3 DNA is TGTGCCAGCGCAGCCGCTACAACAGGGTTCACTGAAGCTTTCTTT. Its protein product is CASAAATTGFTEAFF.

This clone is a singleton in its sample. CDR3 residues: CASSLFRGRIPGELFF. The DNA of the CDR3 is TGTGCCAGCAGCTTATTCAGGGGGCGCATCCCCGGGGAGCTGTTTTTT. The chain has TRBV7-2 and TRBJ2-2, with 8 bases aligning to TRBD1. V dropped 2 bases and J dropped 6; count of bases not matched to a gene: 8. CDR1 and CDR2 from the germline V gene are SGHTA and FQGNSA. The CDR3 loop spans 16 amino acids. Full variable domain (remainder filled in from reference TRBV7-2 and TRBJ2-2): GAGVSQSPSNKVTEKGKDVELRCDPISGHTALYWYRQSLGQGLEFLIYFQGNSAPDKSGLPSDRFSAERTGGSVSTLTIQRTQQEDSAVYLCASSLFRGRIPGELFFGEGSRLTVL.

This clone was detected once. V is TRBV5-4 and J is TRBJ2-1; no clear D. With 3 bases removed from V and 8 bases from J, the gap between germline ends came to 21 bases. This CDR3 region has 16 residues. Germline V lookup: CDR1 SGHNT, CDR2 YYREEE (reference sequence). The CDR3 is CASSSKRSYSFDEQFF. The CDR3 bases are TGTGCCAGCAGCTCCAAAAGGAGTTATAGTTTCGATGAGCAGTTCTTC.

This clone was found a few times. This chain links TRBV7-6 with TRBJ1-1; TRBD1 is a possible D gene (5 bases). The V gene lost 5 bases and the J gene lost 1 base, with 11 bases spanning the gap. Germline values: CDR1 SGHVS, CDR2 FNYEAQ. The CDR3 is 14 residues long. The CDR3 sequence: CASSIFDRNTEAFF. CDR3 nucleotides: TGTGCCAGCAGCATTTTCGACAGGAACACTGAAGCTTTCTTT.

The V call is TRBV18, the J call TRBJ2-7; the D gene is possibly TRBD2 (6 bases). V dropped 6 bases and J dropped 4 bases, with 19 bases sitting between them. CDR3 length equals 15 residues. The germline V gene has CDR1 KGHSH and CDR2 LQKENI. The CDR3 loop is CASSRQPGLTYEQYF. Here the CDR3 DNA reads TGTGCCAGCTCTCGCCAACCGGGACTCACTTACGAGCAGTACTTC.

The chain is built from TRBV29-1 and TRBJ2-1; weak D call: TRBD2 (5 bases). CDR3 size: 14 residues. The germline V gene has CDR1 SQVTM and CDR2 ANQGSEA. V shed 7 bases and J shed 3 bases, with 16 bases lying between them. CDR3 protein: CSASEDWLYNEQFF. CDR3 sequence (DNA): TGCAGCGCGTCTGAGGACTGGCTCTACAATGAGCAGTTCTTC.